Listed here are 25 T cell receptor beta chains from one sample, sequenced in a study of molecular identifiers for immune sequencing clone quantification. MiXCR, applied by TCRdb to the PCR reads, yields one record per CDR3 protein. Of roughly 90,000 distinct CDR3 sequences listed, around 17% were seen once; the top ten hold 0.75% to 0.95%. The sequencing input was naive CD8+ T cells from blood, with Jurkat cell RNA spiked in. Subset specified: FACS-sorted CD8+CD4-CCR7+CD45RA+ naive T cells. These receptors came from a human donor in good health. Some libraries in this study had Jurkat cell RNA spiked in.

This clonotype was seen ten or more times. This sequence joins TRBV27 and TRBJ2-3, with 7 bases fitting TRBD2. V shed 5 bases and J 3 bases; nucleotides not matched to a gene: 11. Germline CDR1 reads MNHEY; CDR2 reads SMNVEV (reference sequence). The CDR3 length is 16 residues. The CDR3 nucleotides read TGTGCCAGCAGTCCCCCCCTGGGCGGGGGAACAGATACGCAGTATTTT. Protein: CASSPPLGGGTDTQYF.

The chain recombines TRBV5-1 with TRBJ2-7; no clear D. The CDR3 has 13 amino acids. V was pared by 4 bases and J by 3 bases, with 11 bases between. Germline V CDR1 and CDR2: SGHRS, YFSETQ. The CDR3 DNA reads as TGCGCCAGCAGCGGCATGGCCCTCTACGAGCAGTACTTC. This sequence encodes CASSGMALYEQYF.

This rearrangement joins TRBV6-6 to TRBJ2-7; D is possibly TRBD1 or TRBD2 (5 bases each). The CDR3 runs 14 residues. The V gene lost 8 bases and the J gene lost 6 bases, with 20 bases spanning the gap. CDR1 and CDR2 (germline): MNHNY, SVGAGI (reference sequence). The CDR3 spells CASELGTRFGEQYF. The CDR3 DNA sequence: TGTGCCAGCGAGTTGGGGACCCGATTTGGCGAGCAGTACTTC.

This clonotype was counted at least ten times. The chain uses TRBV21-1 and TRBJ2-7; TRBD2 was called by the table and not checked on the DNA. TRBV21-1 is classified as a pseudogene. The CDR3 extends over 15 amino acids. CDR3 sequence reads: CASSPRWGPSYEQYF. CDR3 DNA: TGTGCCAGCAGCCCGAGATGGGGCCCGTCCTACGAGCAGTACTTC.

In this sample, this clonotype turned up many times. The chain couples TRBV6-5 to TRBJ1-1; 9 nucleotides line up with TRBD1. The CDR3 runs to 16 residues. The germline V gene has CDR1 MNHEY and CDR2 SVGAGI. Losses at the gene ends were 0 bases for V and 5 bases for J; bases not matched to a gene: 7. The CDR3 DNA reads TGTGCCAGCAGTTACTCCCGGGACAGGGCTCGGACTGAAGCTTTCTTT. Translation: CASSYSRDRARTEAFF.

On this clonotype: The germline gene is not matched at one end of the junction; a read error may be the cause. V and J are TRBV30 and TRBJ2-7; D remains unclear. The CDR3 runs to 15 residues. The V gene's germline CDR1 is GTSNPN and CDR2 SVGIG (reference sequence). CDR3 loop: CARSAPPTSSYKQYF. In DNA, the CDR3 is TGTGCCAGGAGTGCCCCACCTACGAGCTCCTACAAGCAGTACTTC.

Concerning this clonotype itself: A junction boundary mismatches the germline segment, possibly from a read error. This sequence joins TRBV9 and TRBJ1-1; 8 bases line up with TRBD1. Germline CDR1 and CDR2: SGDLS and YYNGEE. The CDR3 spans 18 residues. The CDR3 coding sequence is TGTGCCAGCAGCCCCTGGACAGGGAACGATATTCAGAACACTGAAGCTTTCTTC. This gives the protein CASSPWTGNDIQNTEAFF.

This clonotype was recorded at least ten times. This sequence joins TRBV6-5 and TRBJ2-7; TRBD2 aligns across 10 bases. In germline, CDR1 is MNHEY, CDR2 SVGAGI. This CDR3 has 15 amino acids. V dropped 2 bases and J dropped 2; count of bases not matched to a gene: 3. CDR3 in amino acids: CASSYGTSEAYEQYF. The CDR3 bases are TGTGCCAGCAGTTACGGGACTAGCGAAGCCTACGAGCAGTACTTC.

This clonotype has at least ten counts. The CDR3 loop is CSARDLRGPNQPQHF. CDR3 coding DNA: TGCAGTGCTAGAGATTTACGGGGTCCCAATCAGCCCCAGCATTTT. V is TRBV20-1 and J is TRBJ1-5; D ambiguous. The CDR3 length is 15 residues. The germline CDR1 and CDR2 sequences are DFQATT and SNEGSKA (reference sequence). The ends were cut back, 0 bases at V and 3 bases at J, with 12 bases in the middle.

This clonotype appeared a few times. The chain employs TRBV4-2 and TRBJ2-7, with D uncertain. The V end lost 2 bases, the J end lost 1 base, and 18 bases lay between the germline ends. This CDR3 spans 17 amino acids. The germline V gene has CDR1 LGHNA and CDR2 YNFKEQ. Written as DNA, the CDR3 is TGTGCCAGCAGCCAAACTTCCAGGCAGCTCGGGTCCTACGAGCAGTACTTC. It specifies CASSQTSRQLGSYEQYF.

This clonotype occurred many times. The rearrangement joins TRBV7-9 to TRBJ2-3, with D perhaps TRBD1 or TRBD2 (7 bases each). Between the trimmed V and J ends, which lost 4 bases and 0 bases, there was a span of 14 bases. The germline V gene has CDR1 SEHNR and CDR2 FQNEAQ (reference sequence). The CDR3 totals 16 residues. The CDR3 loop reads CASSSGGTDSTDTQYF. The CDR3 DNA reads as TGTGCCAGCAGCTCCGGGGGGACAGACAGCACAGATACGCAGTATTTT.

This clonotype was counted ten times or more. This rearrangement joins TRBV3-2 to TRBJ1-5; TRBD1 is taken as the D call from the table, unchecked against the DNA. TRBV3-2 is noted as a pseudogene. This CDR3 comprises 14 residues. CDR3 sequence reads: CASSQGTDNQPQHF. CDR3 nucleotide sequence: TGTGCCAGCAGCCAAGGGACAGACAATCAGCCCCAGCATTTT.

This clonotype has ten or more counts. The chain couples TRBV25-1 to TRBJ2-7; the D is unclear. This CDR3 has 11 residues. CDR1 MGHDK and CDR2 SYGVNS come from the germline V gene. V lost 6 bases to trimming and J lost 4 bases, with 7 bases between them. CDR3 protein: CASSFAYEQYF. The CDR3 nucleotides are TGTGCCAGCAGCTTTGCGTACGAGCAGTACTTC.

In this sample, this clonotype turned up many times. The CDR3 sequence: CASSQAPTQGAASGNTIYF. CDR3 DNA sequence: TGCGCCAGCAGCCAGGCCCCGACTCAGGGGGCTGCCTCTGGAAACACCATATATTTT. V and J are TRBV4-3 and TRBJ1-3; TRBD1 matches 8 bases. From germline, CDR1 is LGHNA and CDR2 YSLEER. The length of the CDR3 is 19 residues. Trimming at V came to 3 bases and at J to 0 bases, leaving 13 bases not matched to a gene.

This clonotype was picked up many times. The rearrangement uses TRBV7-2 and TRBJ1-1; D unresolved. The germline V gene encodes CDR1 SGHTA and CDR2 FQGNSA. V dropped 5 bases and J dropped 5 bases, with 12 bases sitting between them. The CDR3 is made up of 13 amino acids. Here the CDR3 DNA reads TGTGCCAGCAGCCTTTTGGGGTTGACTGAAGCTTTCTTT. Its protein product is CASSLLGLTEAFF.

This clonotype came up many times. The chain couples TRBV5-5 to TRBJ2-2; perhaps TRBD2 as D (5 bases). There are 16 residues in the CDR3. V was clipped by 4 bases and J by 2 bases, with 15 bases between them. The germline CDR1 and CDR2 sequences are SGHKS and YYEKEE (reference sequence). The CDR3 loop is CASSRQLADNTGELFF. The CDR3 region has the DNA TGTGCCAGCAGCCGGCAGCTAGCAGACAACACCGGGGAGCTGTTTTTT.

This clonotype came up many times. The chain employs TRBV6-5 and TRBJ1-1; 7 positions match TRBD1. V dropped 2 bases and J dropped 3; count of bases not matched to a gene: 3. CDR1 is MNHEY, CDR2 SVGAGI, per germline. The CDR3 runs 14 residues. As DNA, the CDR3 is TGTGCCAGCAGTTACGAGGGGGCGGACACTGAAGCTTTCTTT. It is translated as CASSYEGADTEAFF.

The chain combines TRBV20-1 with TRBJ2-6, with D possibly being TRBD1 (5 bases). The CDR3 covers 16 residues. Germline CDR1 is DFQATT and CDR2 is SNEGSKA (reference sequence). Trimming shortened V by 2 bases and J by 0 bases, and 11 bases separated the two germline ends. The CDR3 coding sequence is TGCAGTGCTAGAACAGGTCAGGCCTCTGGGGCCAACGTCCTGACTTTC. This encodes CSARTGQASGANVLTF.

This clonotype was recorded many times. The genes are TRBV15 and TRBJ2-2; D gene unclear. This CDR3 is 15 amino acids long. V shed 0 bases and J shed 5 bases, with 10 bases lying between them. Germline V gene lookup returns CDR1 LNHNV and CDR2 YYDKDF (reference sequence). The CDR3 sequence is CATSRDLGMTGELFF. The CDR3 nucleotides read TGTGCCACCAGCAGAGATTTGGGAATGACCGGGGAGCTGTTTTTT.

V is TRBV19 and J is TRBJ1-1; no definite D call. The CDR3 is 14 amino acids. Trimming took off 3 bases at V and 3 bases at J, with 11 bases between the two ends. The germline CDR1 and CDR2 sequences are LNHDA and SQIVND (reference sequence). CDR3 in DNA: TGTGCCAGTAGTATTTCTCCAGTCCACACTGAAGCTTTCTTT. Protein product: CASSISPVHTEAFF.

Note on this clonotype: A much more abundant neighbour one base away suggests this may be a read error. The gene calls are TRBV12-3 or TRBV12-4 and TRBJ2-5; D may match TRBD1 or TRBD2 (5 bases each). This CDR3 contains 14 residues. Trimming took off 3 bases at V and 5 bases at J, with 13 bases between the two ends. DNA for the CDR3: TGTGCCAGCAGTTTCTCCGGGGCACGGGAGACCCAGTACTTC. Its translation: CASSFSGARETQYF.

This clonotype was detected ten times or more. V usage is TRBV6-5 and J usage is TRBJ2-4, with D perhaps matching TRBD1 (5 bases). Germline CDR1 is MNHEY and CDR2 is SVGAGI. V shed 0 bases and J shed 2 bases, with 11 bases lying between them. The CDR3 length is 16 residues. As DNA, the CDR3 is TGTGCCAGCAGTTACTCGCGTTCAGGGTCCAAAAACATTCAGTACTTC. Protein: CASSYSRSGSKNIQYF.

This clonotype has more than one count but fewer than ten. A much larger clone lies one base from this, so it may be a read error. V usage is TRBV6-2 or TRBV6-3 and J usage is TRBJ2-7; D is unclear. CDR1 and CDR2 from the germline V gene are MNHEY and SVGEGT. This CDR3 is built from 12 residues. The DNA of the CDR3 is TGTACCAGCAGTTGGGGTGTGTACGAGCAGTACTTC. Protein product: CTSSWGVYEQYF.

The sample holds many counts of this clonotype. The chain couples TRBV28 to TRBJ2-3; the D is unclear. In germline, CDR1 is MDHEN, CDR2 SYDVKM. The length of the CDR3 is 11 residues. V was pared by 10 bases and J by 3 bases, with 8 bases between. The CDR3 bases are TGTGCCACGCAGGAGACAGATACGCAGTATTTT. This encodes CATQETDTQYF.

In this sample, this clonotype turned up many times. This chain uses TRBV20-1 with TRBJ2-5, with D tentatively TRBD2 (6 bases). V was shortened by 3 bases and J by 1 base, with 9 bases between the two germline ends. Germline CDR1 and CDR2: DFQATT and SNEGSKA (reference sequence). The CDR3 totals 13 residues. The CDR3 bases are TGCAGTGCTAGGGGAGGACTCCAAGAGACCCAGTACTTC. This codes for CSARGGLQETQYF.